The 21 T cell receptor beta chains presented below share a single source sample, sequenced in a study of blood T cell repertoires in COVID-19. Generated by immunoSEQ multiplex PCR, the TCRdb table keeps only in-frame clones and is missing some. The repertoire has 56,000 or so clones, over 75% of them found once; the top ten carry roughly 10%. Source material: peripheral blood. These receptor sequences come from a human donor in a cohort sampled during active COVID-19.

This rearrangement joins TRBV27 to TRBJ1-2; D gene uncertain. The CDR3 runs to 14 residues. V dropped 5 bases and J dropped 8 bases, with 18 bases sitting between them. The germline gives CDR1 MNHEY, CDR2 SMNVEV (reference sequence). The CDR3 DNA sequence: TGTGCCAGCAGTCCCAGATCCCCGATGAGGGGCTACACCTTC. This sequence encodes CASSPRSPMRGYTF.

This rearrangement joins TRBV5-1 to TRBJ1-2; D gene uncertain. The CDR3 covers 11 residues. The V end was cut by 4 bases, the J end by 6 bases, with 7 bases between. Germline V gene data show CDR1 as SGHRS and CDR2 as YFSETQ. The CDR3 DNA is TGCGCCAGCAGCCCTGGAGATGGCTACACCTTC. It yields the protein CASSPGDGYTF.

The chain carries TRBV18 and TRBJ1-5, with TRBD1 identical over 8 bases. CDR3 length: 15 residues. After removal of 5 bases from V and 3 bases from J, the junction contained 6 bases not matched to a gene. Germline CDR1 reads KGHSH; CDR2 reads LQKENI. The CDR3 loop is CASSEGQANNQPQHF. In DNA, the CDR3 is TGTGCCAGCTCAGAGGGACAGGCAAACAATCAGCCCCAGCATTTT.

The rearrangement joins TRBV6-5 to TRBJ2-2; TRBD1 matches 12 bases. The CDR3 covers 16 residues. J gave up 5 bases and V 2 bases, and 3 bases lay outside the gene matches. In germline, CDR1 is MNHEY, CDR2 SVGAGI. CDR3 coding DNA: TGTGCCAGCAGTTACGGGACAGGGGGCGCGACCGGGGAGCTGTTTTTT. It encodes CASSYGTGGATGELFF.

The chain uses TRBV11-1 and TRBJ2-7; D gene ambiguous. This CDR3 contains 14 residues. Germline CDR1 SGHAT, CDR2 FQDESV (reference sequence). Trimming stripped 5 bases from V and 2 bases from J, with 13 bases between. CDR3 sequence reads: CASSPQTAAYEQYF. DNA of the CDR3: TGTGCCAGCAGCCCTCAGACTGCAGCCTACGAGCAGTACTTC.

The chain uses TRBV9 and TRBJ2-7; D is possibly TRBD2 (5 bases). The germline V and J ends were trimmed by 4 bases and 7 bases, with 24 bases remaining between them. The CDR3 covers 16 residues. Germline V gene data show CDR1 as SGDLS and CDR2 as YYNGEE. The CDR3 DNA is TGTGCCAGCAGCCCACAGAGGGCCCCGACGAAGGGTGAGCAGTACTTC. Residues: CASSPQRAPTKGEQYF.

The chain carries TRBV6-2 or TRBV6-3 and TRBJ2-7, with TRBD1 matching over 7 bases. Germline V gene sequence: CDR1 MNHEY, CDR2 SVGEGT. The CDR3 runs to 13 residues. J was trimmed by 12 bases and V by 0 bases; bases with no gene match: 8. This chain's CDR3 is CASSYSDRAVGYF. For the CDR3, the DNA is TGTGCCAGCAGTTACTCCGACAGGGCAGTGGGGTACTTC.

This chain joins TRBV9 and TRBJ1-1; D remains unclear. The CDR3 loop spans 16 amino acids. Trimming left V 0 bases short and J 1 base short, with 13 bases between. Germline V lookup: CDR1 SGDLS, CDR2 YYNGEE. CDR3 in amino acids: CASSVEPTYRNTEAFF. The CDR3 nucleotides read TGTGCCAGCAGCGTAGAGCCGACATACCGGAACACTGAAGCTTTCTTT.

This clone appeared once. This sequence joins TRBV6-1 and TRBJ1-5; D gene unclear. V was trimmed by 1 base and J by 1 base, leaving 5 bases between them. Looked up from germline, CDR1 is MNHNS and CDR2 is SASEGT. The length of the CDR3 is 14 residues. The CDR3 region has the DNA TGTGCCAGCAGTGAAGGGCTGAGCAATCAGCCCCAGCATTTT. It encodes CASSEGLSNQPQHF.

The chain is built from TRBV21-1 and TRBJ2-1; TRBD2, as called in the table, went unchecked against the DNA. TRBV21-1 is a pseudogene. This CDR3 region has 16 residues. The DNA of the CDR3 is TGTGCCAGCATCCCAACCGAAGCGGTTAACTACAATGAGCAGTTCTTC. Its protein product is CASIPTEAVNYNEQFF.

This chain links TRBV9 with TRBJ1-4; no reliable D call. The CDR3 sequence is 14 residues long. Germline-derived CDR1 and CDR2 are SGDLS and YYNGEE. V lost 5 bases, J lost 4 bases, and 12 bases lay in between. For the CDR3, the DNA is TGTGCCAGCAGTCTCGGGATTCATAATGAAAAACTGTTTTTT. Its protein is CASSLGIHNEKLFF.

The rearrangement joins TRBV6-6 to TRBJ2-1; maybe TRBD1 (5 bases). The germline CDR1 and CDR2 sequences are MNHNY and SVGAGI (reference sequence). Trimming removed 0 bases at V and 8 bases at J, with 11 bases between. The CDR3 loop spans 14 amino acids. DNA for the CDR3: TGTGCCAGCAGTTACTCGACAGCGAAGGATGAGCAGTTCTTC. Its protein product is CASSYSTAKDEQFF.

The V call is TRBV9, the J call TRBJ1-2; maybe TRBD1 (5 bases). Trimming took off 4 bases at V and 4 bases at J, with 14 bases between the two ends. Per germline, CDR1 SGDLS and CDR2 YYNGEE. This CDR3 has 14 amino acids. CDR3 in amino acids: CASSPDRQSYGYTF. The CDR3 coding sequence is TGTGCCAGCAGCCCCGACCGACAGAGCTATGGCTACACCTTC.

This clone was observed a handful of times. The CDR3: CASSRLRDTEAFF. The CDR3 DNA follows: TGCGCCAGCAGCCGACTCCGCGACACTGAAGCTTTCTTT. The chain has TRBV5-1 and TRBJ1-1; no reliable D call. Between the trimmed V and J ends, which lost 4 bases and 3 bases, there was a span of 10 bases. Per germline, CDR1 SGHRS and CDR2 YFSETQ. The CDR3 totals 13 residues.

The chain is built from TRBV11-2 and TRBJ1-5; 8 bases are shared with TRBD1. Germline CDR1 is SGHAT and CDR2 is FQNNGV. V gave up 5 bases and J gave up 4 bases; unmatched junction bases: 13. This CDR3 region has 17 residues. This CDR3 reads CASSHDRGGSANQPQHF. The CDR3 bases are TGTGCCAGCAGCCACGACAGGGGAGGGAGTGCAAATCAGCCCCAGCATTTT.

This chain uses TRBV9 with TRBJ2-1, with 7 bases that match TRBD2. Trimming at V came to 0 bases and at J to 0 bases, leaving 3 bases not matched to a gene. This CDR3 spans 16 amino acids. Per germline, CDR1 SGDLS and CDR2 YYNGEE. The CDR3 sequence is CASSVEGGGSYNEQFF. The CDR3 nucleotides are TGTGCCAGCAGCGTAGAGGGCGGGGGCTCCTACAATGAGCAGTTCTTC.

V is TRBV5-4 and J is TRBJ2-7; 8 bases agree with TRBD2. J lost 6 bases, V lost 5 bases, and 10 bases had no gene match. CDR1 is SGHNT and CDR2 is YYREEE in the germline V gene (reference sequence). The CDR3 length is 14 residues. CDR3 amino acids: CASRGRGLDSEQYF. The DNA for the CDR3 is TGTGCCAGCAGGGGTAGGGGACTAGATAGCGAGCAGTACTTC.

In nucleotides, the CDR3 is TGCGCCAGCAGCCAAGGGACTAGCGGGAGGGCCATAGAGACCCAGTACTTC. This encodes CASSQGTSGRAIETQYF. V usage is TRBV4-1 and J usage is TRBJ2-5; TRBD2 agrees at 15 bases. This CDR3 has 17 amino acids. Trimming took 1 base from V and 4 from J; bases not matched to a gene: 4. CDR1 is MGHRA and CDR2 is YSYEKL in the germline V gene.

The rearrangement joins TRBV19 to TRBJ2-7, with D possibly TRBD1 on 6 matching bases. V was trimmed by 3 bases and J by 0 bases, leaving 9 bases between them. The CDR3 loop spans 14 amino acids. The germline CDR1 and CDR2 sequences are LNHDA and SQIVND (reference sequence). Written as DNA, the CDR3 is TGTGCCAGTAGTATCCGGGACAACTCCTACGAGCAGTACTTC. Translated: CASSIRDNSYEQYF.

The chain combines TRBV28 with TRBJ2-5; D might be TRBD1 (6 bases). Trimming removed 4 bases at V and 10 bases at J, with 19 bases between. The CDR3 length is 14 residues. CDR1 and CDR2 from the germline V gene are MDHEN and SYDVKM. The CDR3: CASSSRDRPVGQYF. CDR3 nucleotides: TGTGCCAGCAGTTCAAGAGACAGGCCGGTTGGCCAGTACTTC.

The chain combines TRBV2 with TRBJ1-5; D gene uncertain. The V gene lost 7 bases and the J gene lost 0 bases, with 10 bases spanning the gap. Germline assignment: CDR1 SNHLY and CDR2 FYNNEI. The CDR3 is 14 amino acids. CDR3 in amino acids: CASTSSVSNQPQHF. The CDR3 coding sequence is TGTGCCAGCACTTCTTCAGTTAGCAATCAGCCCCAGCATTTT.